The TCR beta chain under discussion was sequenced for a study of cytomegalovirus exposure and HLA in healthy donors. The PCR was carried out with 60 Vbeta primers and 13 Jbeta primers. TCRdb's table, derived via immunoSEQ multiplex PCR, lists solely in-frame clones and lacks some. The repertoire holds around 180,000 clones, with approximately 80% as singletons. Sequenced: PBMCs. This receptor was taken from a girl aged 2-9 years in good health and CMV-seropositive.

CDR3 sequence reads: CASSDRTSGNHYNEQFF. Written as DNA, the CDR3 is TGTGCCAGCAGTGATCGAACTAGCGGGAATCACTACAATGAGCAGTTCTTC. The V and J genes are TRBV6-1 and TRBJ2-1; 10 bases are shared with TRBD2. The J segment lost 3 bases and the V segment lost 3 bases, leaving 8 bases of the junction unmatched. The CDR3 extends over 17 amino acids. The germline V gene encodes CDR1 MNHNS and CDR2 SASEGT.